These 6 T cell receptor beta chains came from one sample sequenced in a study of spatial heterogeneity in lung cancer. TCRdb processed the 5' RACE reads anew with MiXCR; each CDR3 protein has one entry. The sample holds some 7,000 distinct CDR3 sequences, 7% seen once. Documented time point: sample taken at primary tumor resection. Extraction of whole RNA from tumor, nontumor lung or frozen PBMC preceded unsorted sequencing. The source was PBMCs, collected at surgery. The receptors derive from a male donor with early-stage non-small cell lung cancer.

This clonotype was counted many times. This beta chain came through as a stray read in a library set up for alpha chains, and its size says little. V and J are TRBV28 and TRBJ2-5; maybe TRBD2 (5 bases). The CDR3 runs 16 residues. Germline lookup yields CDR1 MDHEN and CDR2 SYDVKM. The V and J ends lost 6 bases and 4 bases respectively, with 21 bases between them. Here the CDR3 reads CASSSPTRIGVETQYF. The CDR3 bases are TGTGCCAGCAGCTCCCCGACACGTATCGGGGTAGAGACCCAGTACTTC. Looking up the rest from reference TRBV28 and TRBJ2-5 gives the full variable domain: DVKVTQSSRYLVKRTGEKVFLECVQDMDHENMFWYRQDPGLGLRLIYFSYDVKMKEKGDIPEGYSVSREKKERFSLILESASTNQTSMYLCASSSPTRIGVETQYFGPGTRLLVL.

This clonotype was found many times. This beta chain is a stray sequence in a library constructed for alpha chains; its clone size is not meaningful. J is TRBJ2-5 and V is TRBV15; perhaps TRBD1 as D (6 bases). Looked up from germline, CDR1 is LNHNV and CDR2 is YYDKDF (reference sequence). Trimming pared 0 bases from V and 2 bases from J, leaving 13 bases between. This CDR3 is built from 16 residues. In nucleotides, the CDR3 is TGTGCCACCAGCAGAGAGGGGGCAGTCGCTCAAGAGACCCAGTACTTC. Its translation: CATSREGAVAQETQYF.

This clonotype showed up just a few times. With the library built for alpha chains, this beta chain is off target and its frequency is not meaningful. DNA for the CDR3: TGTGCCAGCAGCCAAGGGTTTAGCAATCAGCCCCAGCATTTT. Its translation is CASSQGFSNQPQHF. The J gene is TRBJ1-5, the V gene TRBV11-2; D is unclear. Germline values: CDR1 SGHAT, CDR2 FQNNGV. V shed 5 bases and J shed 0 bases, with 8 bases lying between them. The CDR3 is made up of 14 amino acids. The full variable domain, completed using reference TRBV11-2 and TRBJ1-5, is EAGVAQSPRYKIIEKRQSVAFWCNPISGHATLYWYQQILGQGPKLLIQFQNNGVVDDSQLPKDRFSAERLKGVDSTLKIQPAKLEDSAVYLCASSQGFSNQPQHFGDGTRLSIL.

Ten or more counts support this clonotype. This beta chain was picked up by a library intended for alpha chains and is off target, so its count carries little meaning. The V call is TRBV29-1, the J call TRBJ1-1; 9 bases map to TRBD1. CDR3 size: 13 residues. Trimming at V came to 5 bases and at J to 4 bases, leaving 5 bases not matched to a gene. Germline V lookup: CDR1 SQVTM, CDR2 ANQGSEA. The CDR3 is CSVSDRGGTEAFF. The CDR3 coding sequence is TGCAGCGTTTCGGACAGGGGAGGCACTGAAGCTTTCTTT.

On this clonotype itself: This beta chain was picked up by a library intended for alpha chains and is off target, so its count carries little meaning. This chain links TRBV12-3 or TRBV12-4 with TRBJ1-5, with 7 bases identical to TRBD1. V shed 5 bases and J 5 bases; nucleotides not matched to a gene: 9. This CDR3 region has 15 residues. The CDR3 DNA sequence: TGTGCCAGCAGTCCTCCCAAGGGGGCCGATCAGCCCCAGCATTTT. Its protein product is CASSPPKGADQPQHF.

On this clonotype: This beta chain lies outside the target of a library built for alpha chains; its clone size means little. The chain couples TRBV7-9 to TRBJ2-7; D is ambiguous. V lost 5 bases to trimming and J lost 3 bases, with 11 bases between them. CDR1 is SEHNR, CDR2 FQNEAQ, per germline (reference sequence). The CDR3 consists of 13 residues. In DNA, the CDR3 is TGTGCCAGCAGCCAGACGGAAGGCTACGAGCAGTACTTC. It codes for CASSQTEGYEQYF. Supplemented by reference TRBV7-9 and TRBJ2-7, the full variable domain reads DTGVSQNPRHKITKRGQNVTFRCDPISEHNRLYWYRQTLGQGPEFLTYFQNEAQLEKSRLLSDRFSAERPKGSFSTLEIQRTEQGDSAMYLCASSQTEGYEQYFGPGTRLTVT.